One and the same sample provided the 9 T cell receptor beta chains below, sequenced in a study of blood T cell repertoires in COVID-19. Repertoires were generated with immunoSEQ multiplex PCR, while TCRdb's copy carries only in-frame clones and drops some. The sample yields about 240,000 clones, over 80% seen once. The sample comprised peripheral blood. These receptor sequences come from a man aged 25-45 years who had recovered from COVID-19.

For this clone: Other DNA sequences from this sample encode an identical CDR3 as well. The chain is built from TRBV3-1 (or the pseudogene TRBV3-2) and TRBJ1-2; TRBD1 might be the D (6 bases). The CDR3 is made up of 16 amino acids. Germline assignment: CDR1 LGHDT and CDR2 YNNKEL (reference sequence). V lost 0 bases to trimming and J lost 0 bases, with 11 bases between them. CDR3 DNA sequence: TGTGCCAGCAGCCAAGAGGGTGCAGGGGCTAACTATGGCTACACCTTC. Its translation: CASSQEGAGANYGYTF.

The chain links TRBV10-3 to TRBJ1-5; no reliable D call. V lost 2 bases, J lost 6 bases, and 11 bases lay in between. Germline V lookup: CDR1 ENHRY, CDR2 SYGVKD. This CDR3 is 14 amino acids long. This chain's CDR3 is CAISELGLSQPQHF. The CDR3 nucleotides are TGTGCCATCAGTGAGCTAGGATTAAGTCAGCCCCAGCATTTT.

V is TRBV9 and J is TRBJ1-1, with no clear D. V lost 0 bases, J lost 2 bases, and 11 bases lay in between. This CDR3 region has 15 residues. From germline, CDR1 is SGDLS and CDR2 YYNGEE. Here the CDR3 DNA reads TGTGCCAGCAGCGTAGGTTCCGTGAGTAACACTGAAGCTTTCTTT. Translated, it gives CASSVGSVSNTEAFF.

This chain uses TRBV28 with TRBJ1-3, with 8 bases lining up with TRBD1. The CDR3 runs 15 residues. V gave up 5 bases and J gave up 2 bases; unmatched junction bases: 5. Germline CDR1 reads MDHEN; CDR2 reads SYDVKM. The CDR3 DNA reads TGTGCCAGCAGTCCCCCGGGACAGGCTGGAAACACCATATATTTT. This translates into CASSPPGQAGNTIYF.

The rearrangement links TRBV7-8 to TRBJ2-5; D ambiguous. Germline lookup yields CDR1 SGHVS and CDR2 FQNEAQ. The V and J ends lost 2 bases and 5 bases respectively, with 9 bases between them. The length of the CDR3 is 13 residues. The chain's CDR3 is CASSLTTTETQYF. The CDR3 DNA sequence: TGTGCCAGCAGCTTAACTACGACGGAGACCCAGTACTTC. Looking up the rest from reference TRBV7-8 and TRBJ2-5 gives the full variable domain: GAGVSQSPRYKVAKRGQDVALRCDPISGHVSLFWYQQALGQGPEFLTYFQNEAQLDKSGLPSDRFFAERPEGSVSTLKIQRTQQEDSAVYLCASSLTTTETQYFGPGTRLLVL.

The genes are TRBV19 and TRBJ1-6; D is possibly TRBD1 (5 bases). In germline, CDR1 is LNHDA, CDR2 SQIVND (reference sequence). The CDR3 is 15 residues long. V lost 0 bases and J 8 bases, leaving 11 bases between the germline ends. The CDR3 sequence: CASSIDRGPDSPLHF. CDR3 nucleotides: TGTGCCAGTAGTATAGATAGGGGTCCGGATTCACCCCTCCACTTT.

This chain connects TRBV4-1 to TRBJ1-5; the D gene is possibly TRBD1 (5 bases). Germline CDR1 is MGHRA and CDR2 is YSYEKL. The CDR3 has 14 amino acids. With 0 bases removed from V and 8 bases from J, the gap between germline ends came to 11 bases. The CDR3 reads CASSQDGAGEPQHF. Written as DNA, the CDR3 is TGCGCCAGCAGCCAAGACGGGGCGGGAGAGCCCCAGCATTTT.

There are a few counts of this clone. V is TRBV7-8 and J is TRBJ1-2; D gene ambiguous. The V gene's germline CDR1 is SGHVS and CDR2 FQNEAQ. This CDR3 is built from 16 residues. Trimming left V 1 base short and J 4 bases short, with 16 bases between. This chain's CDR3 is CASSLVDRRGGYGYTF. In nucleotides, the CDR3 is TGTGCCAGCAGCTTAGTGGACCGACGGGGAGGCTATGGCTACACCTTC.

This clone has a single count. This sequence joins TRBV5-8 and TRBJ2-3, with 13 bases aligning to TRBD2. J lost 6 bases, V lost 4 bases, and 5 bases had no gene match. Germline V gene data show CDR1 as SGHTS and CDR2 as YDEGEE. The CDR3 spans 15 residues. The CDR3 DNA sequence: TGTGCCAGCAGCCCACCGGGACTAGCGGGGGATACGCAGTATTTT. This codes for CASSPPGLAGDTQYF.